This T cell receptor beta chain emerged from a study of blood T cell repertoires in COVID-19. Study background: Acute-phase and convalescent COVID-19 samples originated in the United States, Italy and Spain. Sources were T cells, B-cell-depleted T cells, or PBMCs; the material itself was cDNA or gDNA.

Per the original data handling: Amplification of reference gene primers provided the estimated nucleated cell counts. Generated by immunoSEQ multiplex PCR, the TCRdb table keeps only in-frame clones and is missing some. That table supplies the V and J calls and clone size; D and trimming were determined from the DNA. The table has hundreds of thousands of clones, less than 90% seen once. This CDR3 comprises 13 residues. V was clipped by 2 bases and J by 7 bases, with 10 bases between them. Germline lookup yields CDR1 SGHRS and CDR2 YFSETQ. This clone has just one count. This sequence joins TRBV5-1 and TRBJ2-1; D gene unclear. The sample comprised peripheral blood. The source is a human donor in a cohort sampled during active COVID-19. CDR3 amino acids: CASSFRGFNEQFF. CDR3 coding DNA: TGCGCCAGCAGCTTTAGAGGATTTAATGAGCAGTTCTTC.